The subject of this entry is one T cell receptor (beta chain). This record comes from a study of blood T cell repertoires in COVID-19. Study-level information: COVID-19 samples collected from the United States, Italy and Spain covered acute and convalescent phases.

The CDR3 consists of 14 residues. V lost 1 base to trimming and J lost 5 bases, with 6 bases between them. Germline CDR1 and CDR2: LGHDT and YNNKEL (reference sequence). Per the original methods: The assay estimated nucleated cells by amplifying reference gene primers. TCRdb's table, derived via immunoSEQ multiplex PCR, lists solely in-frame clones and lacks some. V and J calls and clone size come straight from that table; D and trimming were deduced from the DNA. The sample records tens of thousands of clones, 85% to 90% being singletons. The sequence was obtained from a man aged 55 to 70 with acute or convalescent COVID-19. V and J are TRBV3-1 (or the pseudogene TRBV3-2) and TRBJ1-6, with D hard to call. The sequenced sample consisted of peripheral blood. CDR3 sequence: CASSQVIDNSPLHF. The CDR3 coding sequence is TGTGCCAGCAGCCAAGTTATCGATAATTCACCCCTCCACTTT.